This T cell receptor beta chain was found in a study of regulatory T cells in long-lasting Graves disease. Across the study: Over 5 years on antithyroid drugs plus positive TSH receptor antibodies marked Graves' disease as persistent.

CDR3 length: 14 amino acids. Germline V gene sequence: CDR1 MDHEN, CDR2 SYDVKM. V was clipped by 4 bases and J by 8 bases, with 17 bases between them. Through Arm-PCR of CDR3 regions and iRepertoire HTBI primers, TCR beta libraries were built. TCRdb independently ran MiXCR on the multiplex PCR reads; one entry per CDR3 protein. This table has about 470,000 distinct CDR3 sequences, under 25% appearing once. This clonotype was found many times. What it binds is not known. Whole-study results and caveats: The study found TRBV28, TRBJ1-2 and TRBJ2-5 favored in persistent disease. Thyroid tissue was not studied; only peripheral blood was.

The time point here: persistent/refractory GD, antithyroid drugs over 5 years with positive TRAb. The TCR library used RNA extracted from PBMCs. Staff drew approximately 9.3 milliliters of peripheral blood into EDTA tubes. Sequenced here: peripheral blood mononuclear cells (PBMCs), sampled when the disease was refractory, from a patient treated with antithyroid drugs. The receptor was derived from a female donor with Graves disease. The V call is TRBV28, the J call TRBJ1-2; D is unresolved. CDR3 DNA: TGTGCCAGCAGTTCCTCCCCGCAAAAGTGGGGCTACACCTTC. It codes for CASSSSPQKWGYTF.